A single sample gave rise to the 24 T cell receptor beta chains below, sequenced in a study of OX40 agonist ivuxolimab in advanced cancers. The repertoire was sequenced with immunoSEQ multiplex PCR; TCRdb's copy has only in-frame clones and lacks some. The table records 55,000 to 70,000 clones, roughly 90% of them present only once. Sample: CD4+ or CD8+ T cells sorted from blood, taken in a trial of the OX40 agonist ivuxolimab. These receptors were obtained from an adult with an advanced solid tumor such as melanoma, head and neck, liver or kidney cancer.

This clone was found a few times. This chain joins TRBV18 and TRBJ1-1, with unresolved D. Trimming removed 3 bases from V and 4 bases from J, with 12 bases in between. Germline loops: CDR1 KGHSH, CDR2 LQKENI. The CDR3 loop spans 14 amino acids. CDR3 amino acids: CASSPLNSFTEAFF. Written as DNA, the CDR3 is TGTGCCAGCTCACCGTTGAACTCGTTCACTGAAGCTTTCTTT.

V is TRBV27 and J is TRBJ2-3; 14 positions agree with TRBD2. V lost 5 bases and J lost 4; bases outside the gene matches: 8. CDR1 and CDR2 (germline): MNHEY, SMNVEV (reference sequence). CDR3 size: 17 residues. The CDR3: CASSPLTSGGAADTQYF. The DNA of the CDR3 is TGTGCCAGCAGTCCATTGACTAGCGGGGGGGCCGCAGATACGCAGTATTTT.

The chain is built from TRBV6-1 and TRBJ2-7; D is perhaps TRBD1 (6 bases). Between the trimmed V and J ends, which lost 5 bases and 3 bases, there was a span of 17 bases. The CDR3 sequence is 15 residues long. Per the germline V gene, CDR1 is MNHNS and CDR2 is SASEGT. This CDR3 is CASSLPRDTYYEQYF. The CDR3 region has the DNA TGTGCCAGCAGTTTACCACGGGACACGTACTACGAGCAGTACTTC.

The chain couples TRBV10-2 to TRBJ2-5, with 7 bases fitting TRBD1. The V and J ends lost 6 bases and 3 bases, in that order; junction bases with no gene match: 7. Germline CDR1 is WSHSY and CDR2 is SAAADI. CDR3 length equals 14 residues. Written as DNA, the CDR3 is TGCGCCAGCAGAACCGGGACAGAAAAAGAGACCCAGTACTTC. This codes for CASRTGTEKETQYF.

This chain joins TRBV19 and TRBJ2-5, with D perhaps TRBD2 (5 bases). The V end lost 3 bases, the J end lost 5 bases, and 16 bases lay between the germline ends. The CDR3 sequence is 15 residues long. Per germline, CDR1 LNHDA and CDR2 SQIVND (reference sequence). The DNA of the CDR3 is TGTGCCAGTAGTATGCCTCCCCGGGGATCGGAGACCCAGTACTTC. Its protein is CASSMPPRGSETQYF.

The gene calls are TRBV9 and TRBJ2-3; the D gene is possibly TRBD1 (5 bases). V lost 0 bases and J 4 bases, leaving 12 bases between the germline ends. In germline, CDR1 is SGDLS, CDR2 YYNGEE. The CDR3 length is 15 residues. The CDR3 region is CASSVDQGWADTQYF. As DNA, the CDR3 is TGTGCCAGCAGCGTAGATCAGGGTTGGGCAGATACGCAGTATTTT.

For this clone: Other DNA sequences in the sample encode the same CDR3. The V call is TRBV9, the J call TRBJ2-5; D is perhaps TRBD1 or TRBD2 (6 bases each). CDR3 length equals 17 residues. In germline, CDR1 is SGDLS, CDR2 YYNGEE. Trimming stripped 1 base from V and 5 bases from J, with 21 bases between. CDR3 in amino acids: CASSVSKGVAGYETQYF. Here the CDR3 DNA reads TGTGCCAGCAGCGTATCGAAGGGGGTGGCGGGGTACGAGACCCAGTACTTC.

The J gene is TRBJ2-7, the V gene TRBV13; D gene ambiguous. Deletions cut 2 bases from V and 1 base from J, with 12 bases between. CDR3 length equals 15 residues. From germline, CDR1 is PRHDT and CDR2 FYEKMQ (reference sequence). The CDR3 is CASSLRLRASYEQYF. The CDR3 bases are TGTGCCAGCAGCTTACGGCTAAGGGCTTCCTACGAGCAGTACTTC.

The chain has TRBV5-5 and TRBJ2-1; D is perhaps TRBD1 (5 bases). This CDR3 is built from 14 residues. Germline assignment: CDR1 SGHKS and CDR2 YYEKEE (reference sequence). Trimming took off 4 bases at V and 7 bases at J, with 15 bases between the two ends. DNA for the CDR3: TGTGCCAGCAGCCCGGCTGGGGCACATAATGAGCAGTTCTTC. The encoded protein is CASSPAGAHNEQFF.

This chain uses TRBV27 with TRBJ2-7; 10 positions agree with TRBD1. V was pared by 5 bases and J by 7 bases, with 11 bases of the junction left unmatched. This CDR3 is 15 amino acids long. Looked up from germline, CDR1 is MNHEY and CDR2 is SMNVEV (reference sequence). In nucleotides, the CDR3 is TGTGCCAGCAGTACCTCTGCGACAGGGGGCCTGGAGCAGTACTTC. It encodes CASSTSATGGLEQYF.

The rearrangement links TRBV7-2 to TRBJ2-5, with 8 nucleotides matching TRBD1. The CDR3 contains 17 residues. The V and J ends lost 2 bases and 1 base, in that order; junction bases with no gene match: 9. In germline, CDR1 is SGHTA, CDR2 FQGNSA. CDR3 residues: CASSLITGGLTQETQYF. The CDR3 bases are TGTGCCAGCAGCTTAATAACAGGGGGTCTAACCCAAGAGACCCAGTACTTC. Full variable domain (missing parts from reference TRBV7-2 and TRBJ2-5): GAGVSQSPSNKVTEKGKDVELRCDPISGHTALYWYRQSLGQGLEFLIYFQGNSAPDKSGLPSDRFSAERTGGSVSTLTIQRTQQEDSAVYLCASSLITGGLTQETQYFGPGTRLLVL.

The chain employs TRBV5-8 and TRBJ2-7; D possibly uses TRBD1 or TRBD2 (5 bases each). CDR1 SGHTS and CDR2 YDEGEE come from the germline V gene. The V gene lost 3 bases and the J gene lost 2 bases, with 18 bases spanning the gap. This CDR3 has 16 amino acids. CDR3 sequence: CASSSGRGRQTYEQYF. As DNA, the CDR3 is TGTGCCAGCAGCTCCGGCCGGGGACGGCAGACCTACGAGCAGTACTTC.

This chain joins TRBV12-5 and TRBJ1-4; D not certain. Germline-derived CDR1 and CDR2 are LGHNT and FRNRAP. Trimming left V 8 bases short and J 3 bases short, with 7 bases between. The CDR3 has 12 amino acids. The CDR3 protein is CASTSPNEKLFF. In DNA form, the CDR3 reads TGTGCTAGTACTTCGCCTAATGAAAAACTGTTTTTT.

This clone was recorded only once. The V and J genes are TRBV6-5 and TRBJ1-2; no definite D call. V was clipped by 0 bases and J by 4 bases, with 6 bases between them. This CDR3 has 13 residues. CDR1 and CDR2 (germline): MNHEY, SVGAGI. The CDR3 here is CASSYSRIYGYTF. The CDR3 DNA reads as TGTGCCAGCAGTTACTCACGGATCTATGGCTACACCTTC.

CDR3 nucleotides: TGCGCCAGCAATGGGGGCCCGCTCTATGGCTACACCTTC. Encoded protein: CASNGGPLYGYTF. The rearrangement links TRBV10-2 to TRBJ1-2, with D possibly TRBD1 on 6 matching bases. CDR3 length: 13 amino acids. Between the trimmed V and J ends, which lost 7 bases and 4 bases, there was a span of 13 bases. Germline CDR1 WSHSY, CDR2 SAAADI.

The chain has TRBV5-6 and TRBJ1-5; a possible D gene is TRBD1 (5 bases). V shed 0 bases and J shed 6 bases, with 10 bases lying between them. This CDR3 region has 14 residues. Germline CDR1 SGHDT, CDR2 YYEEEE. DNA for the CDR3: TGTGCCAGCAGCTTGGCCCAGGGAAGTCAGCCCCAGCATTTT. Protein sequence: CASSLAQGSQPQHF. Filled out from reference TRBV5-6 and TRBJ1-5, the complete variable domain reads DAGVTQSPTHLIKTRGQQVTLRCSPKSGHDTVSWYQQALGQGPQFIFQYYEEEERQRGNFPDRFSGHQFPNYSSELNVNALLLGDSALYLCASSLAQGSQPQHFGDGTRLSIL.

The chain links TRBV27 to TRBJ1-6, with D unresolved. V was clipped by 5 bases and J by 9 bases, with 8 bases between them. Looked up from germline, CDR1 is MNHEY and CDR2 is SMNVEV (reference sequence). This CDR3 is 12 amino acids long. The CDR3 is CASSTEGSPLHF. The CDR3 nucleotides read TGTGCCAGCAGTACGGAGGGTTCACCCCTCCACTTT.

This clone appeared once. CDR3 coding DNA: TGTGCCAGCAGCGCCCAGACTAGCGGGGTCACAGATACGCAGTATTTT. Residues: CASSAQTSGVTDTQYF. The chain employs TRBV9 and TRBJ2-3; 11 positions match TRBD2. Trimming cost V 3 bases and J 2 bases; bases outside gene matches: 5. This CDR3 is 16 amino acids long. The V gene's germline CDR1 is SGDLS and CDR2 YYNGEE.

V and J are TRBV11-2 and TRBJ2-1; 9 nucleotides align to TRBD1. This CDR3 has 15 amino acids. Germline values: CDR1 SGHAT, CDR2 FQNNGV. V lost 1 base and J lost 7; bases outside the gene matches: 5. In DNA, the CDR3 is TGTGCCAGCAGCTTAGCAGGACAGGGGTCAAATGAGCAGTTCTTC. Its translation: CASSLAGQGSNEQFF.

This rearrangement joins TRBV11-2 to TRBJ1-1, with 7 positions matching TRBD1. This CDR3 is built from 14 residues. V dropped 7 bases and J dropped 7; count of bases not matched to a gene: 12. Germline V gene data show CDR1 as SGHAT and CDR2 as FQNNGV. The CDR3 loop is CASNQETGLDEAFF. The CDR3 nucleotides are TGTGCCAGCAACCAAGAGACAGGGTTAGATGAAGCTTTCTTT.

The chain has TRBV10-1 and TRBJ2-5, with D possibly matching TRBD1 (5 bases). V was shortened by 8 bases and J by 2 bases, with 42 bases between the two germline ends. The germline CDR1 and CDR2 sequences are WNHNN and SYGVQD (reference sequence). This CDR3 contains 23 residues. The CDR3 sequence: CASPGHLPRKTFPRPTSQETQYF. CDR3 DNA: TGCGCCAGCCCCGGACATTTACCCCGAAAGACCTTCCCCCGCCCTACATCACAAGAGACCCAGTACTTC.

The rearrangement joins TRBV11-2 to TRBJ1-2; no reliable D call. The CDR3 totals 12 residues. Trimming removed 5 bases from V and 4 bases from J, with 8 bases in between. Germline V gene lookup returns CDR1 SGHAT and CDR2 FQNNGV. CDR3 in amino acids: CASSGVGYGYTF. As DNA, the CDR3 is TGTGCCAGCAGCGGGGTCGGCTATGGCTACACCTTC. The whole variable domain, filled in from reference TRBV11-2 and TRBJ1-2, reads EAGVAQSPRYKIIEKRQSVAFWCNPISGHATLYWYQQILGQGPKLLIQFQNNGVVDDSQLPKDRFSAERLKGVDSTLKIQPAKLEDSAVYLCASSGVGYGYTFGSGTRLTVV.

The chain is built from TRBV4-3 and TRBJ2-1; D uncertain. The germline V and J ends were trimmed by 4 bases and 4 bases, with 8 bases remaining between them. The CDR3 spans 13 residues. The V gene's germline CDR1 is LGHNA and CDR2 YSLEER. This CDR3 reads CASSPTGYNEQFF. Here the CDR3 DNA reads TGCGCCAGCAGCCCAACGGGTTACAATGAGCAGTTCTTC.

The chain carries TRBV9 and TRBJ2-7; possibly TRBD2 for D (6 bases). This CDR3 spans 15 amino acids. Between the trimmed V and J ends, which lost 4 bases and 0 bases, there was a span of 14 bases. Germline V gives CDR1 SGDLS, CDR2 YYNGEE. The CDR3, as DNA: TGTGCCAGCAGCTCAACAGGAGGGCTCTCCTACGAGCAGTACTTC. It is translated as CASSSTGGLSYEQYF.